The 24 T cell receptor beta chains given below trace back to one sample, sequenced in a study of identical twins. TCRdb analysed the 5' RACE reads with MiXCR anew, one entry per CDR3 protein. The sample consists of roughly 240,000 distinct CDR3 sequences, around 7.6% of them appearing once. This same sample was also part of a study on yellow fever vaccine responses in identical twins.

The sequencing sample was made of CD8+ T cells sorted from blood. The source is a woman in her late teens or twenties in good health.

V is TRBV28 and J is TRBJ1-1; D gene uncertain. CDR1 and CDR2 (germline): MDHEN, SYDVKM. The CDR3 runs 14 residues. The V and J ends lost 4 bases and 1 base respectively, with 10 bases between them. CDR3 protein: CASSSDGKNTEAFF. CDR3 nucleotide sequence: TGTGCCAGCAGTTCGGACGGCAAGAACACTGAAGCTTTCTTT. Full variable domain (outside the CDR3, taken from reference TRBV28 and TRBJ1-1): DVKVTQSSRYLVKRTGEKVFLECVQDMDHENMFWYRQDPGLGLRLIYFSYDVKMKEKGDIPEGYSVSREKKERFSLILESASTNQTSMYLCASSSDGKNTEAFFGQGTRLTVV.

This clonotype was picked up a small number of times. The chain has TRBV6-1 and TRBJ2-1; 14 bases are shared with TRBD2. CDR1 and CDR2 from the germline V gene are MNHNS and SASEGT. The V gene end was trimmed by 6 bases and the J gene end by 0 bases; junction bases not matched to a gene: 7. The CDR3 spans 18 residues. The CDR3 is CASSRLAGGWSSYNEQFF. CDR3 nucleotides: TGTGCCAGCAGCCGACTAGCGGGGGGGTGGAGCTCCTACAATGAGCAGTTCTTC.

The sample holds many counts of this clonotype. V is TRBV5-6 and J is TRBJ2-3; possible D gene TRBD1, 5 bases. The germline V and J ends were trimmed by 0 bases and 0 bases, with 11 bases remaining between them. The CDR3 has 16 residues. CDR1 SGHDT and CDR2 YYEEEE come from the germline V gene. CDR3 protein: CASSLEAGASTDTQYF. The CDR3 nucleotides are TGTGCCAGCAGCTTGGAAGCTGGGGCTAGCACAGATACGCAGTATTTT.

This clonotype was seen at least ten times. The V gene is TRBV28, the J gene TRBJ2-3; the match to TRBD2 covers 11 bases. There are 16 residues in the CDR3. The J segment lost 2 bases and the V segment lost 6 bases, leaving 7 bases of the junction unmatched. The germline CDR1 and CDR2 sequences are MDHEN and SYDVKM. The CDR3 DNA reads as TGTGCCAGCAGGGCAACTAGCGGGGGTCACACAGATACGCAGTATTTT. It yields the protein CASRATSGGHTDTQYF.

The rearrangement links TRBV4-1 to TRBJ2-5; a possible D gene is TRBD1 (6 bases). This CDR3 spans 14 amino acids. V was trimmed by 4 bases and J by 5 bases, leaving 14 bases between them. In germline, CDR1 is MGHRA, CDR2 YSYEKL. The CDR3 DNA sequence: TGCGCCAGCAGCCTCACTCAGGGGTCGGAGACCCAGTACTTC. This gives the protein CASSLTQGSETQYF.

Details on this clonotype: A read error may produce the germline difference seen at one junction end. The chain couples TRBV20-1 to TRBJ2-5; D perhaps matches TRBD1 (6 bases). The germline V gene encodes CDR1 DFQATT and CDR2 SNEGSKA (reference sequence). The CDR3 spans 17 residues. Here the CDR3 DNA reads TGCTGTGCTAGGAAACAGGGATACGAAACGGTCGGAGAGACCCAGTACTTC. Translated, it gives CCARKQGYETVGETQYF.

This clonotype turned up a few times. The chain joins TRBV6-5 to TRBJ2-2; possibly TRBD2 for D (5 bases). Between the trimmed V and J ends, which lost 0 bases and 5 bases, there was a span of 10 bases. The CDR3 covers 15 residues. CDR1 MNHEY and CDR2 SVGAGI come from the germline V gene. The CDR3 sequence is CASSYSNSGTGELFF. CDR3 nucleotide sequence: TGTGCCAGCAGTTACTCGAACAGCGGTACCGGGGAGCTGTTTTTT.

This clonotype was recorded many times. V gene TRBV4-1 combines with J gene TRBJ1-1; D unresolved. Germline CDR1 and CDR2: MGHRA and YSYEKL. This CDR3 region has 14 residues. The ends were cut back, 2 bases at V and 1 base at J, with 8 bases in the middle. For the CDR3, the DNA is TGCGCCAGCAGCCAACGGGGAACGAACACTGAAGCTTTCTTT. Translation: CASSQRGTNTEAFF.

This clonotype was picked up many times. The CDR3 spells CASSYSDYTDTQYF. The CDR3 bases are TGTGCCAGCAGTTACTCCGACTACACAGATACGCAGTATTTT. V and J are TRBV6-5 and TRBJ2-3; TRBD2 might be the D (5 bases). V gave up 0 bases and J gave up 2 bases, with 6 bases separating them. The CDR3 covers 14 residues. CDR1 is MNHEY and CDR2 is SVGAGI in the germline V gene.

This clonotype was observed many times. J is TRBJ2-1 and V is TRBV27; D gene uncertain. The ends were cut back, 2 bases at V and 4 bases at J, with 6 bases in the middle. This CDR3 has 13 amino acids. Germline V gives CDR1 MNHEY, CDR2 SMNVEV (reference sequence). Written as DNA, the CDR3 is TGTGCCAGCAGTTTAGACCTTTACAATGAGCAGTTCTTC. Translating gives CASSLDLYNEQFF.

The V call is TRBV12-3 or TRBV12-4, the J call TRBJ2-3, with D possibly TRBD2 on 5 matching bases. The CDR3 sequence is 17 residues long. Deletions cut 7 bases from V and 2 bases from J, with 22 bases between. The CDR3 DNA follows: TGTGCCAGCACCTCATTCCTCCCAGACTACTACACAGATACGCAGTATTTT. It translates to CASTSFLPDYYTDTQYF.

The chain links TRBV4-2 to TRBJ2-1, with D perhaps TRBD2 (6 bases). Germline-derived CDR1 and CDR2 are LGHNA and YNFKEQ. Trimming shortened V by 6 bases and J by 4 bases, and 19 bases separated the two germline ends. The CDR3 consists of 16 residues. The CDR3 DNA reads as TGTGCCAGCAGTCCAGGCGGGACGGAGAGATACAATGAGCAGTTCTTC. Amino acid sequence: CASSPGGTERYNEQFF.

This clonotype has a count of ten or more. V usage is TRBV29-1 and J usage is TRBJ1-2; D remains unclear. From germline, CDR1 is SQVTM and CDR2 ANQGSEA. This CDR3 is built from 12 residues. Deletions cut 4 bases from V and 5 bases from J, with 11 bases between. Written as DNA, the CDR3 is TGCAGCGTTGTCACGGGTCGGTATGGCTACACCTTC. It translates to CSVVTGRYGYTF.

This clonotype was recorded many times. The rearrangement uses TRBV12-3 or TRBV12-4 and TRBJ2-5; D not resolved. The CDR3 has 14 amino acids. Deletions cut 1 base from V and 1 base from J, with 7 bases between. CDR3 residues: CASSLGNLQETQYF. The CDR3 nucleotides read TGTGCCAGCAGTTTAGGGAACCTCCAAGAGACCCAGTACTTC.

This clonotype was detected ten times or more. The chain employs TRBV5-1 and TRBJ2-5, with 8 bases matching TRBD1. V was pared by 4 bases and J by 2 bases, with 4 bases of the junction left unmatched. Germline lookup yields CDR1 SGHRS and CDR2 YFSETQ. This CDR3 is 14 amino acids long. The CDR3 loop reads CASSRWTGQETQYF. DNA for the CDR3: TGCGCCAGCAGCAGATGGACAGGGCAAGAGACCCAGTACTTC.

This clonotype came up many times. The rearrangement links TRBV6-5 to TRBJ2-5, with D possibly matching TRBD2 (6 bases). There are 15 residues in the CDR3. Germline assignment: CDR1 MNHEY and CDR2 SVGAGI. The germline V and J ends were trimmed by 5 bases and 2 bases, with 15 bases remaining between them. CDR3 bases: TGTGCCAGCAGTATCGATGGAGGGCTACAAGAGACCCAGTACTTC. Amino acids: CASSIDGGLQETQYF.

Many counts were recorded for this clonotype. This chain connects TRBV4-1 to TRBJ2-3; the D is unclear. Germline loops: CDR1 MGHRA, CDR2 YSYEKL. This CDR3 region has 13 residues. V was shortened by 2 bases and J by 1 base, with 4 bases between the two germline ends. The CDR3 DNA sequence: TGCGCCAGCAGCCAACCAGGCACAGATACGCAGTATTTT. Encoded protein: CASSQPGTDTQYF.

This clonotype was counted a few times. CDR3 coding DNA: TGTGCCAGCAGCTTAGCGTCTACGAGGCTAGCAGGCGGGGAGCTGTTTTTT. Its translation: CASSLASTRLAGGELFF. The chain has TRBV7-6 and TRBJ2-2; tentative D call: TRBD2 (5 bases). Deletions cut 0 bases from V and 7 bases from J, with 18 bases between. The CDR3 sequence is 17 residues long. The germline CDR1 and CDR2 sequences are SGHVS and FNYEAQ.

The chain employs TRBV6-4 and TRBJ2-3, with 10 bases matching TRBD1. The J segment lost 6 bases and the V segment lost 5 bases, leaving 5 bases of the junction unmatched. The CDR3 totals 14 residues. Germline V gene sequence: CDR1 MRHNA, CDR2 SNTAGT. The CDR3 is CASSRQGATDTQYF. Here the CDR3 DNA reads TGTGCCAGCAGTAGACAGGGGGCCACCGATACGCAGTATTTT.

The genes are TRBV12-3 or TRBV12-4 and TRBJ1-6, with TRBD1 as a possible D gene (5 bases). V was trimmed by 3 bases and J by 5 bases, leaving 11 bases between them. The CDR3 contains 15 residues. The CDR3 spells CASSLRQRDNSPLHF. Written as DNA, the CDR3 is TGTGCCAGCAGTTTGAGACAGAGAGATAATTCACCCCTCCACTTT.

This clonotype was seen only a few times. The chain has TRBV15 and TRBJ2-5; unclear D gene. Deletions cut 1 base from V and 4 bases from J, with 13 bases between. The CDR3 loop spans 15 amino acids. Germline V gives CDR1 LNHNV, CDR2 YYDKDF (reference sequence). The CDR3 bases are TGTGCCACCAGCAGAGTGACCAGCGTTCGAGAGACCCAGTACTTC. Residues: CATSRVTSVRETQYF.

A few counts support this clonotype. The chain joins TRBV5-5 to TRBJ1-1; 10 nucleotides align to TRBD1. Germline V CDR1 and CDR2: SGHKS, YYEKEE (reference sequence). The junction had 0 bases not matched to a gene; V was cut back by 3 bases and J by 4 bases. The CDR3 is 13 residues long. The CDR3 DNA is TGTGCCAGCAGCTGGACAGGGGGCACTGAAGCTTTCTTT. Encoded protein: CASSWTGGTEAFF.

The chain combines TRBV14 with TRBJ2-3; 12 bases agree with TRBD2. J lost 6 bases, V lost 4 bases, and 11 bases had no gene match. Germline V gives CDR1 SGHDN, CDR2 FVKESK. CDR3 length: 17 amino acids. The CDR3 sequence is CASSRGLAGYTGDTQYF. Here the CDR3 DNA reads TGTGCCAGCAGCCGGGGACTAGCGGGTTATACTGGGGATACGCAGTATTTT.

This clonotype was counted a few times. The CDR3 bases are TGTGCCAGCAGCGATGGCCTGGGGTTATTCGCTGAAGCTTTCTTT. This translates into CASSDGLGLFAEAFF. The chain combines TRBV3-1 with TRBJ1-1; D is unresolved. CDR1 and CDR2 from the germline V gene are LGHDT and YNNKEL (reference sequence). V lost 5 bases, J lost 6 bases, and 19 bases lay in between. The CDR3 has 15 residues.